The sample holds a few counts of the clone carrying this T cell receptor (beta chain). An end of the junction differs from the germline gene, which may be a read error. This record comes from a study of early T cells in non-severe SARS-CoV-2 infection. Unique molecular identifiers (one per individual cDNA molecule) were attached. TCRdb used MiXCR to reprocess the 5' RACE reads, holding one entry per CDR3 protein. The sample has more than 50,000 distinct CDR3 sequences, around 13% seen once. This receptor was taken from an adult who was a healthcare worker with PCR-confirmed SARS-CoV-2 infection or an uninfected control (not recorded which). The sample taken for sequencing was whole blood.

The CDR3 sequence is CTISAGVRQPQHF. DNA for the CDR3: TGTACCATCTCGGCAGGGGTCCGTCAGCCCCAGCATTTT. The chain is built from TRBV10-3 and TRBJ1-5; D is possibly TRBD1 (6 bases). Germline V gene lookup returns CDR1 ENHRY and CDR2 SYGVKD. The CDR3 has 13 residues.